Presented here are 17 T cell receptor beta chains from one specimen sequenced in a study of T cells expressing NK-cell markers. TCRdb reworked the 5' RACE reads into one entry per CDR3 protein, no DNA. The table for this sample gives some 150 distinct CDR3 sequences. Specimen: blood T cells: a sorted CD56 or NKG2C T cell subset, CD4+ or CD8+ T cells, or bulk PBMC T cells (not recorded which). The receptors stem from a woman between 18 and 75 years old in good health.

J is TRBJ2-7 and V is TRBV4-1; the TRBD2 assignment by TCRdb is unverifiable without DNA. The CDR3 length is 15 residues. CDR1 is MGHRA, CDR2 YSYEKL, per germline. The CDR3: CASSQIAGASYEQYF.

This chain links TRBV6-1 with TRBJ2-5; TCRdb's D call, TRBD2, is unchecked because there is no DNA. The CDR3 totals 17 residues. The V gene's germline CDR1 is MNHNS and CDR2 SASEGT. The CDR3: CASSPPRTSGVGETQYF.

The rearrangement uses TRBV12-3 or TRBV12-4 and TRBJ2-3; TCRdb's D call, TRBD2, is unchecked because there is no DNA. The length of the CDR3 is 13 residues. The CDR3 reads CASSRRGPDTQYF.

By frequency, this clonotype registers medium-sized. V gene TRBV4-2 combines with J gene TRBJ1-2. The CDR3 spans 15 residues. Germline V lookup: CDR1 LGHNA, CDR2 YNFKEQ. CDR3 sequence: CASSQEVGTSYGYTF.

This clonotype is called large (0.1 to 1%) based on its frequency. V usage is TRBV20-1 and J usage is TRBJ2-1; the D call of TRBD2 rests on TCRdb alone, since no DNA is present to check it. The CDR3 consists of 17 residues. Germline CDR1 reads DFQATT; CDR2 reads SNEGSKA (reference sequence). CDR3: CSARGPTSGGAYNEQFF.

This clonotype is deemed medium-sized by its frequency. The J gene is TRBJ1-6, the V gene TRBV10-2; TCRdb lists TRBD1, though no DNA is available to test this call. Germline V gives CDR1 WSHSY, CDR2 SAAADI. This CDR3 is 14 amino acids long. The CDR3 protein is CASTPGPINSPLHF.

By frequency, this clonotype is large. This sequence joins TRBV6-2 or TRBV6-3 and TRBJ2-5; no DNA is available, so the TRBD2 call from TCRdb remains unchecked. There are 15 residues in the CDR3. CDR1 is MNHEY and CDR2 is SVGEGT in the germline V gene. The CDR3 is CASSYRLAGKETQYF.

By frequency, this clonotype registers large (0.1 to 1%). The chain has TRBV7-2 and TRBJ1-1; lacking DNA, the TRBD1 call made by TCRdb goes unchecked. Germline V gene lookup returns CDR1 SGHTA and CDR2 FQGNSA. This CDR3 spans 17 amino acids. CDR3 amino acids: CASRQAQPGTGVPEAFF.

By frequency, this clonotype registers medium-sized (0.01 to 0.1%). The gene calls are TRBV4-3 and TRBJ2-3; there is no DNA to check the TCRdb D call of TRBD2. Germline V CDR1 and CDR2: LGHNA, YSLEER. This CDR3 is built from 17 residues. CDR3 residues: CASSLLVEAHYTDTQYF.

Considering frequency, this clonotype is medium-sized (0.01 to 0.1%). This chain links TRBV7-6 with TRBJ2-5; TCRdb outputs TRBD2, but without DNA this stays unchecked. CDR1 SGHVS and CDR2 FNYEAQ come from the germline V gene. The CDR3 sequence is 18 residues long. CDR3 in amino acids: CASSLELAGGRLLETQYF.

CDR3 protein: CASSFVGRARDTQYF. The genes are TRBV28 and TRBJ2-3; TCRdb selects TRBD2, and the lack of DNA leaves this call unchecked. The germline V gene has CDR1 MDHEN and CDR2 SYDVKM. This CDR3 contains 15 residues.

The rearrangement links TRBV27 to TRBJ1-4. The CDR3 length is 15 residues. From germline, CDR1 is MNHEY and CDR2 SMNVEV (reference sequence). The CDR3 region is CASSLSGSRREKLFF.

This clonotype is deemed medium-sized by its frequency. The chain recombines TRBV6-5 with TRBJ1-1; TCRdb's D gene call, TRBD1, goes unchecked for lack of DNA. Per germline, CDR1 MNHEY and CDR2 SVGAGI. The CDR3 length is 18 residues. The chain's CDR3 is CASSPGPLMEGGLTEAFF.

The genes are TRBV11-2 and TRBJ2-5; there is no DNA to check the TCRdb D call of TRBD2. Looked up from germline, CDR1 is SGHAT and CDR2 is FQNNGV. CDR3 length: 15 residues. Here the CDR3 reads CASSPGDSIRETQYF.

Judged by frequency, this clonotype is medium-sized (0.01 to 0.1%). V is TRBV6-4 and J is TRBJ1-2. CDR1 and CDR2 from the germline V gene are MRHNA and SNTAGT. The CDR3 length is 13 residues. The CDR3 sequence: CASSVRLWDGYTF.

The V and J genes are TRBV24-1 and TRBJ1-5; TCRdb designates TRBD1, a call that cannot be tested without DNA. The CDR3 sequence is 18 residues long. CDR1 and CDR2 from the germline V gene are KGHDR and SFDVKD. CDR3 loop: CAIPGTGGELSSNQPQHF.

Considering frequency, this clonotype is medium-sized. The V call is TRBV13, the J call TRBJ2-5. Looked up from germline, CDR1 is PRHDT and CDR2 is FYEKMQ (reference sequence). CDR3 length: 11 amino acids. The CDR3 spells CASSWQETQYF. The entire variable domain, with the rest obtained from reference TRBV13 and TRBJ2-5, is as follows: AAGVIQSPRHLIKEKRETATLKCYPIPRHDTVYWYQQGPGQDPQFLISFYEKMQSDKGSIPDRFSAQQFSDYHSELNMSSLELGDSALYFCASSWQETQYFGPGTRLLVL.